What follows describes a single TCR beta chain. Antigen unknown. Germline-derived CDR1 and CDR2 are DFQATT and SNEGSKA (reference sequence). The CDR3 totals 15 residues. Trimming took 3 bases from V and 0 from J, leaving 15 bases between them. BIOMED2 TRB-A/B primer pools were used in multiplex TRB PCR. Each CDR3 protein is one row after TCRdb ran MiXCR on the multiplex PCR reads. The table has fewer than 10,000 distinct CDR3 sequences, around 33% seen once. The data belong to a study of T and B cells in COVID-19 patients. For the study at large: Of 20 to 25 active-infection patients, more than nine were critically ill with mechanical ventilation or extracorporeal membrane oxygenation. Of roughly 21 active-infection patients, under 19 carried comorbidities linked to unfavorable COVID-19 outcome.

Study-level results: Highly clonal in active COVID-19, TRB repertoires exceeded healthy-donor diversity and richness at recovery.

TRB was amplified from about 250-500 ng of blood genomic DNA. This TCR came from a human donor who had recovered from COVID-19. V usage is TRBV20-1 and J usage is TRBJ2-7; TRBD2 is a possible D gene (5 bases). The sample was blood. The CDR3 here is CSARTGLPSSYEQYF. CDR3 nucleotide sequence: TGCAGTGCTAGGACTGGACTGCCAAGCTCCTACGAGCAGTACTTC.